The 4 T cell receptor beta chains below were found in one sample sequenced in a study of cytomegalovirus exposure and HLA in healthy donors. Primers: 60 Vbeta forward and 13 Jbeta reverse. Some clones are missing from TCRdb's copy, which holds only in-frame ones; the method was immunoSEQ multiplex PCR. The top ten hold 5.5% to 7% of the sample, which has tens of thousands of clones, about 79% seen once. The sample was PBMCs. The receptor set was obtained from a man in his late teens or twenties in good health and CMV-seropositive.

This sequence joins TRBV27 and TRBJ2-5, with 7 bases identical to TRBD1. CDR1 MNHEY and CDR2 SMNVEV come from the germline V gene (reference sequence). The J segment lost 4 bases and the V segment lost 5 bases, leaving 4 bases of the junction unmatched. The CDR3 length is 13 residues. CDR3 bases: TGTGCCAGCAGTCAACAGGGGCGAGAGACCCAGTACTTC. This encodes CASSQQGRETQYF.

The chain recombines TRBV6-1 with TRBJ2-7, with 15 bases fitting TRBD2. The ends lost 3 bases at V and 3 bases at J; junction bases unmatched: 3. Germline assignment: CDR1 MNHNS and CDR2 SASEGT. The CDR3 loop spans 16 amino acids. CDR3 nucleotides: TGTGCCAGCAGTGAGCCGGGACTAGCGGGAGGCTACGAGCAGTACTTC. Translation: CASSEPGLAGGYEQYF.

V gene TRBV5-1 combines with J gene TRBJ2-2; 7 bases map to TRBD1. The germline V gene has CDR1 SGHRS and CDR2 YFSETQ. This CDR3 contains 15 residues. V shed 2 bases and J 6 bases; nucleotides not matched to a gene: 7. The chain's CDR3 is CASSLQGRTAGELFF. CDR3 in DNA: TGCGCCAGCAGCTTACAGGGGCGGACCGCCGGGGAGCTGTTTTTT.

The chain carries TRBV5-1 and TRBJ2-5, with D uncertain. Germline-derived CDR1 and CDR2 are SGHRS and YFSETQ. This CDR3 comprises 13 residues. V lost 3 bases, J lost 0 bases, and 6 bases lay in between. CDR3 DNA: TGCGCCAGCAGCTATAGAGACCAAGAGACCCAGTACTTC. Protein: CASSYRDQETQYF.